This T cell receptor (beta chain) was obtained from a study of T-cell memory formation after mild COVID-19. The sample holds a few counts of this clonotype. TCRdb fed the 5' RACE reads into MiXCR, producing one record per CDR3 protein. The sample comprises a few hundred thousand distinct CDR3 sequences, about 27% of which are singletons, and about an eighth rests with the top ten. Losses at the gene ends were 4 bases for V and 8 bases for J; bases not matched to a gene: 9. Germline CDR1 SGDLS, CDR2 YYNGEE. The CDR3 has 15 amino acids. V is TRBV9 and J is TRBJ2-2, with TRBD1 identical over 9 bases. The specimen was PBMCs or a T cell subset sorted from them (not recorded which). This TCR derives from an adult woman who had mild COVID-19 (a few samples of this study predate the infection). Cell type and time point are not known. In DNA form, the CDR3 reads TGTGCCAGCAGCCCAACACAGGGGGCGTCTGGGGAGCTGTTTTTT. This gives the protein CASSPTQGASGELFF.